One and the same sample provided the 24 T cell receptor beta chains below, sequenced in a study of breast tumors, draining lymph nodes, adjacent tissues. TCRdb re-analysed the multiplex PCR reads in MiXCR, keeping a single row per CDR3 protein. Of roughly 70,000 distinct CDR3 sequences in the sample, approximately 40% are singletons; the top ten hold about 8%. Sequences were obtained from breast tumor tissue. The receptors were sampled from a female donor with breast cancer. Some clones in this sample may be carry-over from other donors' samples.

This clonotype occurred once. The V call is TRBV9, the J call TRBJ2-2; no firm D call. Trimming took off 2 bases at V and 6 bases at J, with 2 bases between the two ends. The CDR3 spans 11 residues. Germline V CDR1 and CDR2: SGDLS, YYNGEE. In DNA form, the CDR3 reads TGTGCCAGCAGCGTTGCCGGGGAGCTGTTTTTT. It specifies CASSVAGELFF.

At least ten counts were recorded for this clonotype. This sequence joins TRBV10-3 and TRBJ2-1; no definite D call. CDR1 ENHRY and CDR2 SYGVKD come from the germline V gene. The ends were cut back, 4 bases at V and 3 bases at J, with 16 bases in the middle. This CDR3 is built from 16 residues. This CDR3 is CAISATLLGYYNEQFF. The DNA of the CDR3 is TGTGCCATCAGTGCCACTTTACTTGGATACTACAATGAGCAGTTCTTC.

This clonotype was recorded many times. The junction differs from germline at one of its ends, possibly a read error. This sequence joins TRBV7-7 and TRBJ2-2, with TRBD1 matching 7 bases. CDR1 is SSHAT and CDR2 is FNYEAQ in the germline V gene (reference sequence). CDR3 length: 19 amino acids. The CDR3 DNA sequence: TGTGCTAGCAGCTTAGCCTCGCCGAGGACAGGACTGACTACCGGGGAGCTGTTTTTT. This gives the protein CASSLASPRTGLTTGELFF.

Remarks on this clonotype: A much bigger clone sits one base away, suggesting this may be a read error. The V call is TRBV7-3, the J call TRBJ2-7, with D perhaps TRBD2 (6 bases). Trimming took off 5 bases at V and 5 bases at J, with 19 bases between the two ends. CDR3 length equals 15 residues. Germline CDR1 is SGHTA and CDR2 is FQGTGA. The CDR3 DNA follows: TGTGCCAGCAGCAGAGTTACTAGCAGTCCCCACGAGCAGTACTTC. The encoded protein is CASSRVTSSPHEQYF.

In this sample, this clonotype turned up many times. The V and J genes are TRBV27 and TRBJ1-6; weak D call: TRBD1 (5 bases). Trimming shortened V by 6 bases and J by 14 bases, and 14 bases separated the two germline ends. The CDR3 is 12 amino acids. CDR1 is MNHEY and CDR2 is SMNVEV in the germline V gene (reference sequence). CDR3 DNA sequence: TGTGCCAGCAGCGACCCTAGCAGGGCCCTCCACTTT. Translating it yields CASSDPSRALHF.

The rearrangement uses TRBV28 and TRBJ2-3; 8 bases align to TRBD2. The CDR3 totals 16 residues. V lost 6 bases to trimming and J lost 6 bases; unmatched junction nucleotides: 14. Germline V gene lookup returns CDR1 MDHEN and CDR2 SYDVKM. CDR3 residues: CASSPSLAGPSDTQYF. The DNA of the CDR3 is TGTGCCAGCAGCCCGAGTCTAGCGGGCCCCTCGGATACGCAGTATTTT.

The rearrangement uses TRBV12-3 or TRBV12-4 and TRBJ2-5, with 8 positions matching TRBD2. The CDR3 covers 17 residues. V dropped 8 bases and J dropped 1; count of bases not matched to a gene: 15. This CDR3 is CASRREGRGSGQETQYF. The CDR3 DNA sequence: TGTGCCAGCCGACGGGAGGGACGGGGAAGTGGCCAAGAGACCCAGTACTTC.

This chain uses TRBV12-3 or TRBV12-4 with TRBJ2-5; 11 bases align to TRBD2. Losses at the gene ends were 6 bases for V and 5 bases for J; bases not matched to a gene: 11. CDR3 size: 16 residues. CDR3 residues: CASRSGTSGGGETQYF. As DNA, the CDR3 is TGTGCCAGCAGATCCGGAACTAGCGGGGGTGGGGAGACCCAGTACTTC.

This clonotype was recorded many times. The V and J genes are TRBV6-6 and TRBJ1-2, with TRBD1 identical over 9 bases. The J segment lost 6 bases and the V segment lost 5 bases, leaving 13 bases of the junction unmatched. Germline-derived CDR1 and CDR2 are MNHNY and SVGAGI (reference sequence). This CDR3 has 16 residues. This chain's CDR3 is CASSRGQGRKIDGYTF. The CDR3 DNA reads TGTGCCAGCAGTCGGGGACAGGGACGAAAAATTGATGGCTACACCTTC.

This chain joins TRBV9 and TRBJ1-1; no reliable D call. V was shortened by 2 bases and J by 0 bases, with 5 bases between the two germline ends. CDR1 and CDR2 (germline): SGDLS, YYNGEE. This CDR3 has 13 amino acids. The CDR3 bases are TGTGCCAGCAGCGTCCTCATGAACACTGAAGCTTTCTTT. This sequence encodes CASSVLMNTEAFF.

This clonotype was detected many times. The V call is TRBV18, the J call TRBJ2-7; 10 positions agree with TRBD1. This CDR3 contains 15 residues. From germline, CDR1 is KGHSH and CDR2 LQKENI. The junction had 7 bases not matched to a gene; V was cut back by 3 bases and J by 5 bases. The CDR3 here is CASSPPGQGRNEQYF. For the CDR3, the DNA is TGTGCCAGCTCACCCCCGGGACAGGGGCGCAACGAGCAGTACTTC.

This clonotype was observed at least ten times. The V and J genes are TRBV7-2 and TRBJ2-7, with 8 bases fitting TRBD1. V dropped 2 bases and J dropped 2; count of bases not matched to a gene: 5. From germline, CDR1 is SGHTA and CDR2 FQGNSA. The CDR3 has 15 amino acids. CDR3 amino acids: CASSLQTGEAYEQYF. CDR3 sequence (DNA): TGTGCCAGCAGCTTACAGACAGGGGAAGCCTACGAGCAGTACTTC.

This rearrangement joins TRBV10-1 to TRBJ1-5; 11 positions agree with TRBD1. CDR3 size: 17 residues. CDR1 is WNHNN, CDR2 SYGVQD, per germline (reference sequence). V dropped 5 bases and J dropped 7; count of bases not matched to a gene: 13. The CDR3 spells CASSPGRTGGSGQPQHF. The CDR3 DNA reads as TGCGCCAGCAGTCCCGGTAGGACAGGGGGCTCCGGACAGCCCCAGCATTTT.

This clonotype is medium-sized within its sample. This chain joins TRBV20-1 and TRBJ2-3, with D uncertain. In germline, CDR1 is DFQATT, CDR2 SNEGSKA (reference sequence). The CDR3 extends over 15 amino acids. Deletions cut 2 bases from V and 5 bases from J, with 17 bases between. The CDR3 bases are TGCAGTGCTAGAACAGCCGGCATTGGGGTAGATACGCAGTATTTT. Its protein product is CSARTAGIGVDTQYF.

The chain links TRBV15 to TRBJ1-6; TRBD1 agrees at 9 bases. This CDR3 region has 16 residues. The V gene's germline CDR1 is LNHNV and CDR2 YYDKDF (reference sequence). The trim removed 3 bases at V and 7 bases at J, leaving 7 bases unmatched. For the CDR3, the DNA is TGTGCCACCAGCAGCCTCGGGACAGGGACCAATTCACCCCTCCACTTT. Translation: CATSSLGTGTNSPLHF.

This clonotype was seen many times. The rearrangement joins TRBV6-5 to TRBJ2-1, with D hard to call. The V and J ends lost 2 bases and 1 base respectively, with 9 bases between them. This CDR3 region has 15 residues. Looked up from germline, CDR1 is MNHEY and CDR2 is SVGAGI. The CDR3 bases are TGTGCCAGCAGTTACCCCGGTAGGTCCTACAATGAGCAGTTCTTC. The encoded protein is CASSYPGRSYNEQFF.

Points on this clonotype: Compared with germline, one end of the junction differs, possibly owing to a read error. The gene calls are TRBV7-9 and TRBJ2-2, with TRBD2 matching over 7 bases. This CDR3 is 10 amino acids long. CDR1 and CDR2 (germline): SEHNR, FQNEAQ (reference sequence). The CDR3, as DNA: TGTGCCAGCAGCTCGGCGGGAGCTGTTTTT. Encoded protein: CASSSAGAVF.

This clonotype was observed at least ten times. For the CDR3, the DNA is TGCAGTGCTAGATCGACAGGTTATCCTAACTATGGCTACACCTTC. Residues: CSARSTGYPNYGYTF. The chain carries TRBV20-1 and TRBJ1-2, with D possibly being TRBD1 (6 bases). CDR1 and CDR2 from the germline V gene are DFQATT and SNEGSKA (reference sequence). There are 15 residues in the CDR3. Deletions cut 2 bases from V and 0 bases from J, with 13 bases between.

This clonotype was counted ten times or more. The chain is built from TRBV5-6 and TRBJ1-2; 7 nucleotides line up with TRBD1. The CDR3 totals 14 residues. The ends lost 4 bases at V and 10 bases at J; junction bases unmatched: 13. Germline V gene lookup returns CDR1 SGHDT and CDR2 YYEEEE. Written as DNA, the CDR3 is TGTGCCAGCAGCCTAGACGACAGGGCCGGGGACTACACCTTC. Translated: CASSLDDRAGDYTF. The entire variable domain, with the rest obtained from reference TRBV5-6 and TRBJ1-2, is as follows: DAGVTQSPTHLIKTRGQQVTLRCSPKSGHDTVSWYQQALGQGPQFIFQYYEEEERQRGNFPDRFSGHQFPNYSSELNVNALLLGDSALYLCASSLDDRAGDYTFGSGTRLTVV.

This clonotype has at least ten counts. The J gene is TRBJ1-3, the V gene TRBV5-5; maybe TRBD1 (5 bases). Germline V gene lookup returns CDR1 SGHKS and CDR2 YYEKEE (reference sequence). This CDR3 comprises 15 residues. Between the trimmed V and J ends, which lost 5 bases and 4 bases, there was a span of 16 bases. The CDR3 nucleotides read TGTGCCAGCAGTTTATATCGGGGGAACGGAAACACCATATATTTT. Its translation: CASSLYRGNGNTIYF.

This clonotype was recorded only once. The CDR3 DNA is TGTGCCAGTAGTGATAGCGGGGGGGCGGATACGCAGTATTTT. Translating gives CASSDSGGADTQYF. V and J are TRBV19 and TRBJ2-3; 11 bases fit TRBD2. This CDR3 region has 14 residues. Germline trimming cut 5 bases from V and 6 bases from J; bases unmatched to any gene: 4. CDR1 is LNHDA, CDR2 SQIVND, per germline (reference sequence).

The V call is TRBV20-1, the J call TRBJ2-2; 9 positions match TRBD2. Trimming took 1 base from V and 4 from J; bases not matched to a gene: 1. Germline V gene lookup returns CDR1 DFQATT and CDR2 SNEGSKA (reference sequence). CDR3 length: 14 amino acids. The chain's CDR3 is CSARGTSVTGELFF. CDR3 DNA: TGCAGTGCTAGAGGGACTAGCGTCACCGGGGAGCTGTTTTTT.

As to this clonotype: A much larger clone differs by one base, so this may be a read error. The chain combines TRBV5-4 with TRBJ2-5; tentatively, D is TRBD2 (7 bases). Germline CDR1 SGHNT, CDR2 YYREEE (reference sequence). CDR3 length: 17 amino acids. The CDR3 DNA is TGTGCCAGCAGCTTGGGATCTGCCGGGGGGCCTCAAGGGACCCAGTACTTC. Encoded protein: CASSLGSAGGPQGTQYF. Drawing the rest from reference TRBV5-4 and TRBJ2-5, the complete variable domain is ETGVTQSPTHLIKTRGQQVTLRCSSQSGHNTVSWYQQALGQGPQFIFQYYREEENGRGNFPPRFSGLQFPNYSSELNVNALELDDSALYLCASSLGSAGGPQGTQYFGPGTRLLVL.

This clonotype was observed at least ten times. The chain couples TRBV5-8 to TRBJ2-7; a weak D match, TRBD2 (6 bases). The germline V gene has CDR1 SGHTS and CDR2 YDEGEE. V shed 0 bases and J shed 1 base, with 17 bases lying between them. CDR3 length: 17 amino acids. The CDR3 spells CASSLGAPEGGSYEQYF. CDR3 nucleotide sequence: TGTGCCAGCAGCTTGGGGGCGCCGGAGGGCGGGTCCTACGAGCAGTACTTC. The entire variable domain, with the rest obtained from reference TRBV5-8 and TRBJ2-7, is as follows: EAGVTQSPTHLIKTRGQQATLRCSPISGHTSVYWYQQALGLGLQFLLWYDEGEERNRGNFPPRFSGRQFPNYSSELNVNALELEDSALYLCASSLGAPEGGSYEQYFGPGTRLTVT.